What follows are 19 T cell receptor beta chains derived from one specimen sequenced in a study of T-cell memory formation after mild COVID-19. MiXCR was run by TCRdb on the 5' RACE reads, yielding one entry per CDR3 protein. Here the sample spans some 110,000 distinct CDR3 sequences, 12% being singletons. The sequenced sample was PBMCs or a T cell subset sorted from them (not recorded which). All receptors derive from an adult woman who had mild COVID-19 (a few samples of this study predate the infection). Cell type and time point are not known.

This clonotype was found a few times. The chain uses TRBV29-1 and TRBJ1-1; D is possibly TRBD1 (5 bases). Germline V CDR1 and CDR2: SQVTM, ANQGSEA. Trimming took off 7 bases at V and 10 bases at J, with 16 bases between the two ends. The CDR3 loop spans 11 amino acids. The CDR3 nucleotides read TGCAGCGCCTTTATCCAGGGAGGAGCTTTCTTT. Protein product: CSAFIQGGAFF.

The V call is TRBV5-1, the J call TRBJ2-3; D is perhaps TRBD1 (5 bases). V was trimmed by 0 bases and J by 4 bases, leaving 12 bases between them. The CDR3 length is 15 residues. Germline lookup yields CDR1 SGHRS and CDR2 YFSETQ. The chain's CDR3 is CASSLGPGQADTQYF. Here the CDR3 DNA reads TGCGCCAGCAGCTTGGGCCCCGGACAAGCAGATACGCAGTATTTT.

The chain has TRBV5-4 and TRBJ2-1; 9 nucleotides line up with TRBD2. V lost 3 bases and J lost 4; bases outside the gene matches: 5. Germline CDR1 is SGHNT and CDR2 is YYREEE (reference sequence). The CDR3 extends over 15 amino acids. CDR3 DNA: TGTGCCAGCAGCTATCCTAGCGGGATATACAATGAGCAGTTCTTC. This gives the protein CASSYPSGIYNEQFF. Using reference TRBV5-4 and TRBJ2-1 for the parts outside the CDR3, the full variable domain is ETGVTQSPTHLIKTRGQQVTLRCSSQSGHNTVSWYQQALGQGPQFIFQYYREEENGRGNFPPRFSGLQFPNYSSELNVNALELDDSALYLCASSYPSGIYNEQFFGPGTRLTVL.

The chain uses TRBV12-5 and TRBJ2-7; 10 nucleotides align to TRBD2. Germline CDR1 LGHNT, CDR2 FRNRAP. Trimming at V came to 5 bases and at J to 12 bases, leaving 13 bases not matched to a gene. The CDR3 extends over 14 amino acids. The CDR3 loop reads CASGPSWLAGEVYF. In DNA form, the CDR3 reads TGTGCTAGTGGTCCCTCCTGGCTAGCGGGAGAGGTGTACTTC.

The chain uses TRBV7-8 and TRBJ2-5; 13 bases map to TRBD2. There are 17 residues in the CDR3. CDR1 and CDR2 (germline): SGHVS, FQNEAQ. Trimming removed 1 base from V and 4 bases from J; junction bases left unmatched: 6. The CDR3 is CASSLGTSGGPIETQYF. DNA for the CDR3: TGTGCCAGCAGCTTAGGGACTAGCGGGGGCCCGATAGAGACCCAGTACTTC.

Concerning this clonotype: A junction boundary mismatches the germline segment, possibly from a read error. V is TRBV11-2 and J is TRBJ1-4; D gene ambiguous. Germline V CDR1 and CDR2: SGHAT, FQNNGV. CDR3 length equals 15 residues. The chain's CDR3 is CDSSLFGSSGEKLFF. The CDR3 nucleotides read TGTGACAGCAGCTTATTTGGGTCGTCGGGTGAAAAACTGTTTTTT.

This rearrangement joins TRBV7-9 to TRBJ2-7, with TRBD1 matching 9 bases. The CDR3 consists of 13 residues. V lost 4 bases and J lost 7; bases outside the gene matches: 5. The germline V gene encodes CDR1 SEHNR and CDR2 FQNEAQ (reference sequence). The CDR3 spells CASSYRGQQEQYF. The CDR3 nucleotides read TGTGCCAGCAGCTACAGGGGGCAGCAAGAGCAGTACTTC.

V usage is TRBV12-3 or TRBV12-4 and J usage is TRBJ2-7, with 7 positions matching TRBD2. J was trimmed by 4 bases and V by 3 bases; bases with no gene match: 12. The CDR3 covers 16 residues. The DNA for the CDR3 is TGTGCCAGCAGTTTTGGGTACGGGGACTACCCATACGAGCAGTACTTC. As protein: CASSFGYGDYPYEQYF.

The chain combines TRBV12-5 with TRBJ2-3; D could derive from TRBD1 or TRBD2 (5 bases each). The CDR3 has 15 amino acids. V lost 0 bases to trimming and J lost 5 bases, with 12 bases between them. Germline CDR1 reads LGHNT; CDR2 reads FRNRAP. The DNA for the CDR3 is TGTGCTAGTGGTTTGGTGCTTTTGAGGGGAGATACGCAGTATTTT. This sequence encodes CASGLVLLRGDTQYF.

The genes are TRBV20-1 and TRBJ2-5; D could derive from TRBD1 or TRBD2 (5 bases each). The germline V and J ends were trimmed by 3 bases and 5 bases, with 25 bases remaining between them. Germline loops: CDR1 DFQATT, CDR2 SNEGSKA (reference sequence). This CDR3 has 17 amino acids. The CDR3 loop is CSARRPGAPVIEETQYF. The CDR3 region has the DNA TGCAGTGCTAGGCGCCCCGGGGCCCCGGTTATCGAGGAGACCCAGTACTTC.

This clonotype was counted between two and nine times. The rearrangement uses TRBV4-1 and TRBJ2-2, with D unclear. With 4 bases removed from V and 4 bases from J, the gap between germline ends came to 4 bases. Per germline, CDR1 MGHRA and CDR2 YSYEKL. The CDR3 sequence is 12 residues long. CDR3 nucleotide sequence: TGCGCCAGCAGCCCCGCCACCGGGGAGCTGTTTTTT. This encodes CASSPATGELFF.

A few counts support this clonotype. V and J are TRBV12-3 or TRBV12-4 and TRBJ2-3; the match to TRBD2 covers 8 bases. This CDR3 contains 16 residues. J gave up 0 bases and V 6 bases, and 8 bases lay outside the gene matches. CDR3: CASSTGTRTSTDTQYF. CDR3 in DNA: TGTGCCAGCAGCACCGGGACTAGGACAAGCACAGATACGCAGTATTTT.

This clonotype was counted many times. This chain uses TRBV12-3 or TRBV12-4 with TRBJ2-7, with D perhaps TRBD1 (6 bases). The CDR3 consists of 15 residues. V lost 6 bases, J lost 3 bases, and 18 bases lay in between. CDR3 bases: TGTGCCAGCAGCTCCCCGACCAGGGGCTACTACGAGCAGTACTTC. This encodes CASSSPTRGYYEQYF.

This clonotype was seen many times. The chain has TRBV7-9 and TRBJ2-1; 14 nucleotides line up with TRBD2. CDR3 size: 16 residues. The ends lost 5 bases at V and 7 bases at J; junction bases unmatched: 7. Germline V lookup: CDR1 SEHNR, CDR2 FQNEAQ (reference sequence). The CDR3 protein is CASSLGLAGGRNEQFF. As DNA, the CDR3 is TGTGCCAGCAGCCTCGGACTAGCGGGAGGAAGGAATGAGCAGTTCTTC.

This rearrangement joins TRBV7-6 to TRBJ2-3, with 7 nucleotides matching TRBD2. This CDR3 has 18 amino acids. V shed 5 bases, J shed 0 bases, and the junction held 14 bases outside the gene matches. CDR1 and CDR2 (germline): SGHVS, FNYEAQ. The CDR3 spells CASSAPGTSAGSTDTQYF. CDR3 sequence (DNA): TGTGCCAGCAGCGCACCAGGAACTTCAGCGGGGAGCACAGATACGCAGTATTTT.

At least ten counts were recorded for this clonotype. V and J are TRBV5-1 and TRBJ2-7; D may match TRBD1 or TRBD2 (5 bases each). The CDR3 has 13 amino acids. Germline assignment: CDR1 SGHRS and CDR2 YFSETQ. V shed 0 bases and J shed 2 bases, with 6 bases lying between them. The CDR3 sequence is CASSLGGTYEQYF. In DNA, the CDR3 is TGCGCCAGCAGCTTGGGGGGGACCTACGAGCAGTACTTC.

This clonotype was found a few times. The chain has TRBV7-3 and TRBJ2-1; 10 bases are a match to TRBD2. The ends lost 2 bases at V and 8 bases at J; junction bases unmatched: 3. CDR1 SGHTA and CDR2 FQGTGA come from the germline V gene. There are 14 residues in the CDR3. CDR3 protein: CASSLELAGDEQFF. The CDR3 bases are TGTGCCAGCAGCTTAGAGCTAGCGGGAGATGAGCAGTTCTTC.

This clonotype was seen at least ten times. The chain uses TRBV29-1 and TRBJ2-1, with unresolved D. Germline values: CDR1 SQVTM, CDR2 ANQGSEA. The CDR3 extends over 15 amino acids. V gave up 0 bases and J gave up 8 bases, with 17 bases separating them. CDR3 amino acids: CSVEDRATSGDEQFF. The CDR3 coding sequence is TGCAGCGTTGAAGATCGGGCGACCTCTGGTGATGAGCAGTTCTTC.

The CDR3 sequence: CASSGIAGDVYEQYF. The CDR3, as DNA: TGTGCCAGCTCAGGAATCGCGGGAGATGTCTACGAGCAGTACTTC. The rearrangement links TRBV18 to TRBJ2-7; 7 bases agree with TRBD2. The germline CDR1 and CDR2 sequences are KGHSH and LQKENI. This CDR3 spans 15 amino acids. Germline trimming cut 5 bases from V and 3 bases from J; bases unmatched to any gene: 10.